These 6 T cell receptor beta chains were all obtained from the same sample, sequenced in a study of control samples from healthy donors and cancer patients (dated by TCRdb to 2019 to 2021). The library relied on the immunoSEQ multiplex PCR assay. The source is immuneACCESS, and TCRdb retained only in-frame sequences with V and J called. Part of the clones is not carried over; for the studies checked, unresolved V genes explain less than half of this, and the remainder is unexplained. The sample profile shows 390,000 or so clones; 75% to 95% of them were found once. Around 6.5% of the sample is in the top ten clones. Sample: PBMCs. The receptor source for this set is a man between 35 and 55 years old with head and neck cancer.

The chain couples TRBV19 to TRBJ1-2; 7 bases fit TRBD1. There are 14 residues in the CDR3. J lost 8 bases, V lost 3 bases, and 9 bases had no gene match. Germline assignment: CDR1 LNHDA and CDR2 SQIVND (reference sequence). CDR3 sequence: CASSIPNRGLGYTF. The CDR3 DNA reads TGTGCCAGTAGTATTCCCAACAGGGGCCTGGGCTACACCTTC.

The chain employs TRBV12-5 and TRBJ2-5, with 11 positions matching TRBD2. The CDR3 runs 15 residues. V shed 5 bases and J 5 bases; nucleotides not matched to a gene: 7. Germline CDR1 LGHNT, CDR2 FRNRAP. The CDR3 loop is CASGPVAGGWETQYF. CDR3 DNA: TGTGCTAGTGGTCCTGTAGCGGGAGGGTGGGAGACCCAGTACTTC.

The chain has TRBV27 and TRBJ1-4; no firm D call. The V and J ends lost 7 bases and 0 bases respectively, with 9 bases between them. CDR3 length equals 14 residues. CDR1 is MNHEY and CDR2 is SMNVEV in the germline V gene (reference sequence). CDR3 bases: TGTGCCAGCAAGATACTTGCAACTAATGAAAAACTGTTTTTT. Its protein is CASKILATNEKLFF.

The rearrangement links TRBV21-1 to TRBJ1-6; TRBD1, the D gene given by the table, was not confirmed from the DNA. TRBV21-1 is described as a pseudogene. This CDR3 spans 20 amino acids. CDR3 loop: CASSPPSRTGDPIRYSPLHF. CDR3 nucleotides: TGTGCCAGCAGCCCCCCTTCCCGGACAGGTGACCCCATTAGGTATTCACCCCTCCACTTT.

The V and J genes are TRBV5-4 and TRBJ2-7, with 9 bases aligning to TRBD1. The CDR3 is made up of 14 amino acids. The ends lost 4 bases at V and 3 bases at J; junction bases unmatched: 5. In germline, CDR1 is SGHNT, CDR2 YYREEE (reference sequence). CDR3 coding DNA: TGTGCCAGCAGCCCGACAGGGGGGGGCTACGAGCAGTACTTC. Translation: CASSPTGGGYEQYF.

The chain uses TRBV6-1 and TRBJ2-5, with D possibly being TRBD2 (5 bases). CDR1 is MNHNS and CDR2 is SASEGT in the germline V gene. The CDR3 is made up of 13 amino acids. V lost 2 bases to trimming and J lost 5 bases, with 9 bases between them. The CDR3 DNA follows: TGTGCCAGCAGTGAATGGGGAGAGGAGACCCAGTACTTC. Its translation: CASSEWGEETQYF.